This paragraph reports one T cell receptor beta chain. The antigen is undetermined. TCRdb recomputed calls from the reads with MiXCR, one row per CDR3 protein. The table has 150,000 to 200,000 distinct CDR3 sequences, roughly 20% seen once. V lost 8 bases and J lost 7, with 11 bases in between. There are 12 residues in the CDR3. The data were obtained in a study of T cell repertoires in cytomegalovirus infection. Study summary: Carrying CMV and the relevant HLA type showed in public TCR beta signatures.

General study findings and limits: The cumulative frequency of public TCR beta families identified carriers of CMV plus the relevant HLA. Clonotype analysis showed dominance of the ex vivo response by HLA-C-restricted CMV-specific TCR beta clonotypes.

The clonotype was recovered from a human donor in good health (CMV status not recorded). Some clones in this sample may be carry-over from other donors' samples. Sequenced input: PBMCs. The chain uses TRBV12-3 or TRBV12-4 and TRBJ2-2; maybe TRBD2 (7 bases). DNA of the CDR3: TGTGCCAGCGGGGGGGCGATCGGGGAGCTGTTTTTT. Protein: CASGGAIGELFF.